Listed here is a single T cell receptor beta chain. Its specificity is unknown. These data originate in a study of T cell clones after liver transplantation. General study results and limits: Donor-reactive sequences fell more than third party-reactive ones, suggesting partial deletion.

Method: immunoSEQ multiplex PCR; TCRdb's copy keeps in-frame clones and lacks some. The sample carries about 85,000 clones, about 84% recorded once. The CDR3 length is 14 residues. V was clipped by 0 bases and J by 1 base, with 4 bases between them. Germline V lookup: CDR1 SNHLY, CDR2 FYNNEI. This clonotype originated in a human patient who received a liver transplant. Some T cells may possibly be graft donor cells. The material was CD4+ T cells from blood, obtained about 46 months after liver transplant. The J gene is TRBJ1-5, the V gene TRBV2; D is undetermined. The DNA of the CDR3 is TGTGCCAGCAGTGAAGCCGCCAGCAATCAGCCCCAGCATTTT. This codes for CASSEAASNQPQHF. Complete variable domain (other parts from reference TRBV2 and TRBJ1-5): EPEVTQTPSHQVTQMGQEVILRCVPISNHLYFYWYRQILGQKVEFLVSFYNNEISEKSEIFDDQFSVERPDGSNFTLKIRSTKLEDSAMYFCASSEAASNQPQHFGDGTRLSIL.